Detailed here is one TCR beta chain. Its antigen is not known. One end of the junction varies from germline; a read error may be responsible. Germline CDR1 and CDR2: DFQATT and SNEGSKA (reference sequence). The CDR3 contains 11 residues. Sequencing used immunoSEQ multiplex PCR; TCRdb keeps in-frame clones, though not all of them. The sample includes a few hundred thousand clones, roughly 78% of them seen just once. All participating donors were Caucasian adults from Nashville, Tennessee. This entry is derived from a study of shared clonotypes between healthy human individuals. Study-wide results and limits: Depth of sequencing was expected to influence donor clonotype sharing.

This receptor was identified in a woman aged 40 to 55 in good health. Some clones in this sample may be carry-over from other donors' samples. Sequenced material: PBMCs. V gene TRBV20-1 combines with J gene TRBJ1-2; possibly TRBD1 for D (5 bases). DNA of the CDR3: TGCAGTGCTAGAGAGGGACCCTCTCTGATCTTC. It translates to CSAREGPSLIF.